The 17 T cell receptor beta chains below all came from one sample that was sequenced in a study of blood T cell repertoires in COVID-19. The protocol was immunoSEQ multiplex PCR, while the TCRdb copy is restricted to in-frame clones and leaves out a portion. The sample lists roughly 200,000 clones, around 80% occurring once. Sequences were obtained from peripheral blood. Receptor source: a woman aged 60 to 75 with COVID-19, enrolled during active disease.

The chain carries TRBV4-2 and TRBJ1-1; D might be TRBD1 (6 bases). The CDR3 runs 15 residues. CDR1 LGHNA and CDR2 YNFKEQ come from the germline V gene. Trimming stripped 8 bases from V and 1 base from J, with 17 bases between. CDR3 sequence reads: CASLKRGAKNTEAFF. The CDR3 DNA follows: TGTGCCAGCCTCAAGCGGGGGGCAAAGAACACTGAAGCTTTCTTT.

This clone has a handful of counts. Other DNA sequences in this sample translate to the same CDR3. This chain joins TRBV9 and TRBJ2-5; 7 positions match TRBD2. The V gene end was trimmed by 0 bases and the J gene end by 0 bases; junction bases not matched to a gene: 2. This CDR3 comprises 15 residues. Germline loops: CDR1 SGDLS, CDR2 YYNGEE. CDR3 region: CASSVAAGDQETQYF. CDR3 in DNA: TGTGCCAGCAGCGTAGCTGCGGGGGACCAAGAGACCCAGTACTTC.

The chain is built from TRBV19 and TRBJ1-2; 8 positions agree with TRBD1. Per the germline V gene, CDR1 is LNHDA and CDR2 is SQIVND (reference sequence). V trimming: 1 base; J trimming: 8 bases; junction bases outside the gene matches: 3. The CDR3 totals 13 residues. The CDR3 bases are TGTGCCAGTAGTATAGCAGGGGGCGGCGGCTACACCTTC. It is translated as CASSIAGGGGYTF.

V usage is TRBV6-5 and J usage is TRBJ1-3; weak D call: TRBD1 (6 bases). Germline V gene data show CDR1 as MNHEY and CDR2 as SVGAGI. Trimming took off 4 bases at V and 0 bases at J, with 13 bases between the two ends. This CDR3 comprises 16 residues. The CDR3 loop reads CASSSSGASSGNTIYF. In DNA form, the CDR3 reads TGTGCCAGCAGTTCTTCAGGGGCCAGCTCTGGAAACACCATATATTTT.

V and J are TRBV5-4 and TRBJ1-2; D unclear. Germline V CDR1 and CDR2: SGHNT, YYREEE (reference sequence). This CDR3 has 15 amino acids. The V and J ends lost 3 bases and 1 base respectively, with 13 bases between them. CDR3 amino acids: CASSSEPPNNYGYTF. The CDR3 region has the DNA TGTGCCAGCAGCTCCGAACCTCCTAATAACTATGGCTACACCTTC.

The chain is built from TRBV4-2 and TRBJ1-1; D is possibly TRBD1 (6 bases). Trimming stripped 5 bases from V and 4 bases from J, with 14 bases between. Germline V lookup: CDR1 LGHNA, CDR2 YNFKEQ. The CDR3 has 14 amino acids. The CDR3 loop reads CASSSNRVSTEAFF. The DNA of the CDR3 is TGTGCCAGCAGCTCAAACAGGGTTTCCACTGAAGCTTTCTTT.

The chain combines TRBV7-3 with TRBJ2-3; 7 bases agree with TRBD2. J lost 0 bases, V lost 5 bases, and 2 bases had no gene match. Germline assignment: CDR1 SGHTA and CDR2 FQGTGA. The CDR3 runs to 14 residues. The chain's CDR3 is CASSVLASTDTQYF. The DNA for the CDR3 is TGTGCCAGCAGCGTACTAGCGAGCACAGATACGCAGTATTTT.

The chain links TRBV6-6 to TRBJ2-1; weak D call: TRBD1 (6 bases). Germline loops: CDR1 MNHNY, CDR2 SVGAGI (reference sequence). The CDR3 runs to 11 residues. The V gene lost 6 bases and the J gene lost 9 bases, with 9 bases spanning the gap. The CDR3 loop is CASSGTFEQFF. The CDR3 region has the DNA TGTGCCAGCAGCGGGACATTTGAGCAGTTCTTC.

The chain links TRBV5-1 to TRBJ1-3, with 8 nucleotides matching TRBD1. Per the germline V gene, CDR1 is SGHRS and CDR2 is YFSETQ. The V and J ends lost 4 bases and 9 bases, in that order; junction bases with no gene match: 6. The CDR3 extends over 13 amino acids. The CDR3 coding sequence is TGCGCCAGCAGCGAAGGGACAGGCGGCACCATATATTTT. As protein: CASSEGTGGTIYF.

The rearrangement joins TRBV3-1 (or the pseudogene TRBV3-2) to TRBJ1-5, with no clear D. The CDR3 consists of 15 residues. Trimming removed 0 bases at V and 2 bases at J, with 8 bases between. The V gene's germline CDR1 is LGHDT and CDR2 YNNKEL (reference sequence). For the CDR3, the DNA is TGTGCCAGCAGCCAAGATTTGCAGGGCAATCAGCCCCAGCATTTT. Amino acid sequence: CASSQDLQGNQPQHF.

This chain connects TRBV7-8 to TRBJ2-7, with 7 positions matching TRBD2. This CDR3 has 18 residues. In germline, CDR1 is SGHVS, CDR2 FQNEAQ. Trimming removed 1 base from V and 2 bases from J; junction bases left unmatched: 14. CDR3 region: CASSLVGGSPLSTYEQYF. The CDR3 nucleotides read TGTGCCAGCAGCTTAGTGGGGGGGTCCCCCCTCTCAACCTACGAGCAGTACTTC.

V is TRBV6-1 and J is TRBJ1-2; 10 bases are shared with TRBD1. This CDR3 spans 15 amino acids. Per germline, CDR1 MNHNS and CDR2 SASEGT. The trim removed 3 bases at V and 5 bases at J, leaving 6 bases unmatched. CDR3 bases: TGTGCCAGCAGTGAGATGGTGGGACAGGGGTATGGCTACACCTTC. Translation gives CASSEMVGQGYGYTF.

The chain uses TRBV9 and TRBJ2-1; 10 bases align to TRBD1. Losses at the gene ends were 4 bases for V and 6 bases for J; bases not matched to a gene: 4. Germline-derived CDR1 and CDR2 are SGDLS and YYNGEE. The length of the CDR3 is 14 residues. CDR3 sequence reads: CASSPRTGGNEQFF. The CDR3 DNA is TGTGCCAGCAGCCCCAGGACAGGGGGCAATGAGCAGTTCTTC. The whole variable domain, remainder taken from reference TRBV9 and TRBJ2-1, is DSGVTQTPKHLITATGQRVTLRCSPRSGDLSVYWYQQSLDQGLQFLIQYYNGEERAKGNILERFSAQQFPDLHSELNLSSLELGDSALYFCASSPRTGGNEQFFGPGTRLTVL.

The gene calls are TRBV7-6 and TRBJ2-7; TRBD2 matches at 8 bases. This CDR3 is built from 14 residues. V was pared by 1 base and J by 7 bases, with 6 bases of the junction left unmatched. Germline CDR1 and CDR2: SGHVS and FNYEAQ. CDR3 sequence: CASSLGAGGGEQYF. For the CDR3, the DNA is TGTGCCAGCAGCTTAGGGGCCGGGGGGGGAGAGCAGTACTTC.

The gene calls are TRBV6-4 and TRBJ2-3; 12 bases match TRBD2. V was clipped by 6 bases and J by 6 bases; unmatched bases: 7. The germline gives CDR1 MRHNA, CDR2 SNTAGT. This CDR3 spans 15 amino acids. The CDR3 DNA is TGTGCCAGCAGGCCAACTAGCGGGGGGTCGGATACGCAGTATTTT. Protein: CASRPTSGGSDTQYF.

The chain couples TRBV7-2 to TRBJ2-1; 12 bases align to TRBD2. The CDR3 consists of 15 residues. Unmatched junction bases numbered 9, after V lost 6 bases and J lost 9 bases. CDR1 SGHTA and CDR2 FQGNSA come from the germline V gene. The DNA of the CDR3 is TGTGCCAGCAGACCACTAGCGGGGGGTGTCTTTGAGCAGTTCTTC. Its protein product is CASRPLAGGVFEQFF. Complete variable domain (other parts from reference TRBV7-2 and TRBJ2-1): GAGVSQSPSNKVTEKGKDVELRCDPISGHTALYWYRQSLGQGLEFLIYFQGNSAPDKSGLPSDRFSAERTGGSVSTLTIQRTQQEDSAVYLCASRPLAGGVFEQFFGPGTRLTVL.

This clone came up once. The chain joins TRBV7-2 to TRBJ1-4, with a tentative D call TRBD1 (5 bases). The CDR3 contains 15 residues. V lost 1 base and J lost 4, with 10 bases in between. The germline CDR1 and CDR2 sequences are SGHTA and FQGNSA. Written as DNA, the CDR3 is TGTGCCAGCAGCTTAGTGGGGGGAGATAATGAAAAACTGTTTTTT. Translating gives CASSLVGGDNEKLFF.